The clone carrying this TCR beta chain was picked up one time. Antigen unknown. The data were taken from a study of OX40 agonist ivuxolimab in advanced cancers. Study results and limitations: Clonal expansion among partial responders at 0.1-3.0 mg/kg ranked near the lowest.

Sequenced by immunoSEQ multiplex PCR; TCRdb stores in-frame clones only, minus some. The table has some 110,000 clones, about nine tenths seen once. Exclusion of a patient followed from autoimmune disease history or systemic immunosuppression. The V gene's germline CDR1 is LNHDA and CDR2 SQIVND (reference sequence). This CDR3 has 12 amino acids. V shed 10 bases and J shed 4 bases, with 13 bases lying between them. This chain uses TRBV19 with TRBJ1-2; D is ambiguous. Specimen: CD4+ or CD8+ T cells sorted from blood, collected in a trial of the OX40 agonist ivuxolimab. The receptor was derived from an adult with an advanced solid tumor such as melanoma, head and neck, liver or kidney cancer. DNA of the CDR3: TGTGCCACCCTAACATTGCTCTATGGCTACACCTTC. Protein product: CATLTLLYGYTF.